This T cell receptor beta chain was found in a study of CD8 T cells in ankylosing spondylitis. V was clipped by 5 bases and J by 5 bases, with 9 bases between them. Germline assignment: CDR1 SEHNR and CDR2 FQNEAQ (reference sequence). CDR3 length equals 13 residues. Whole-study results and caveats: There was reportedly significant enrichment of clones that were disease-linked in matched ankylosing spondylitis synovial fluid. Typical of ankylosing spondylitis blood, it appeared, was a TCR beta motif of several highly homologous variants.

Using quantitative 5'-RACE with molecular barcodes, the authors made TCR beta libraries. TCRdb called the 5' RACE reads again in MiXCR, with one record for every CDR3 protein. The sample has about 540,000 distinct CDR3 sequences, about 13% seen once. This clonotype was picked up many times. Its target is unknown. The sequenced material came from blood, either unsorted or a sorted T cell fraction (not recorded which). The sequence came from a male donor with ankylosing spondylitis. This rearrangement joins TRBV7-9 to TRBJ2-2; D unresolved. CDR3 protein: CASSRALTGELFF. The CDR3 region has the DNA TGTGCCAGCAGCCGAGCCCTAACCGGGGAGCTGTTTTTT.